The entry that follows covers one TCR beta chain sequence. As yet, its antigen is unknown. These data come from a study of a mutant IDH1 vaccine in newly diagnosed glioma. Study-wide context: The start of vaccination came 4-6 weeks after radiotherapy alone, or with temozolomide cycles. Patients got radiotherapy, temozolomide, or both beforehand, and most got both.

The V gene lost 1 base and the J gene lost 1 base, with 7 bases spanning the gap. Germline assignment: CDR1 SGHAT and CDR2 FQNNGV. The CDR3 loop spans 14 amino acids. Sample time point: week 23, last vaccination. All doses held 300 ug of mutant IDH1 20-mer peptide, with topical imiquimod. Assay used: immunoSEQ multiplex PCR; TCRdb lists only in-frame clones, some missing. The data hold under 70,000 clones, with 84% observed a single time. The sequences come from PBMCs, collected from a glioma patient whose treatment included an IDH1 peptide vaccine. The chain uses TRBV11-2 and TRBJ2-5, with D tentatively TRBD1 (5 bases). This sequence originates from a man aged 18 to 30 with glioma. Written as DNA, the CDR3 is TGTGCCAGCAGCTTAGGGGGCCTCCAAGAGACCCAGTACTTC. Translation gives CASSLGGLQETQYF.